Below are 9 T cell receptor beta chains sequenced from a single sample in a study of blood T cell repertoires in COVID-19. The repertoire was sequenced with immunoSEQ multiplex PCR; TCRdb's copy has only in-frame clones and lacks some. The sample has about 400,000 clones, over 75% seen once. The source material was PBMCs or T cells enriched from blood (not recorded which). The origin of the receptors is a woman in her twenties or thirties with acute COVID-19.

The gene calls are TRBV5-1 and TRBJ2-7, with 7 bases fitting TRBD1. The V and J ends lost 6 bases and 3 bases, in that order; junction bases with no gene match: 27. From germline, CDR1 is SGHRS and CDR2 YFSETQ. The CDR3 consists of 20 residues. Written as DNA, the CDR3 is TGCGCCAGCACCTTCTCGCCCGGGACAGCGCCCGCCCAGGGGTACTACGAGCAGTACTTC. It codes for CASTFSPGTAPAQGYYEQYF.

V usage is TRBV5-1 and J usage is TRBJ1-4; D may be TRBD1 (6 bases). Germline CDR1 and CDR2: SGHRS and YFSETQ. The CDR3 spans 15 residues. V lost 4 bases, J lost 5 bases, and 15 bases lay in between. This CDR3 is CASSDSTGLNEKLFF. The CDR3 bases are TGCGCCAGCAGCGACTCAACAGGGTTAAATGAAAAACTGTTTTTT.

The chain has TRBV6-4 and TRBJ1-6; D remains unclear. Germline CDR1 MRHNA, CDR2 SNTAGT. Deletions cut 0 bases from V and 10 bases from J, with 13 bases between. CDR3 length: 15 amino acids. Here the CDR3 DNA reads TGTGCCAGCAGTGACTCGTCAGCAAGACACTCACCCCTCCACTTT. It is translated as CASSDSSARHSPLHF.

The chain has TRBV18 and TRBJ1-2; D may be TRBD1 (6 bases). Trimming cost V 2 bases and J 6 bases, with 13 bases left between them. Per germline, CDR1 KGHSH and CDR2 LQKENI. The CDR3 runs 14 residues. The CDR3 DNA reads as TGTGCCAGCTCACCAACTCAGGGGACGGATGGCTACACCTTC. Translated, it gives CASSPTQGTDGYTF.

The CDR3 loop is CASSPPVGRGYEQYF. Written as DNA, the CDR3 is TGTGCCAGCTCACCACCGGTTGGGAGAGGCTACGAGCAGTACTTC. V is TRBV18 and J is TRBJ2-7, with D possibly being TRBD2 (5 bases). This CDR3 spans 15 amino acids. CDR1 and CDR2 from the germline V gene are KGHSH and LQKENI. V was pared by 0 bases and J by 3 bases, with 12 bases between.

V gene TRBV5-4 combines with J gene TRBJ2-2; 10 bases align to TRBD2. V gave up 5 bases and J gave up 0 bases; unmatched junction bases: 1. CDR1 and CDR2 (germline): SGHNT, YYREEE (reference sequence). The CDR3 covers 15 residues. The CDR3 bases are TGTGCCAGCAGGCTAGCGGGGGCGAACACCGGGGAGCTGTTTTTT. Encoded protein: CASRLAGANTGELFF.

This clone was picked up a small number of times. This chain connects TRBV29-1 to TRBJ1-1; the match to TRBD1 covers 11 bases. The V gene's germline CDR1 is SQVTM and CDR2 ANQGSEA. This CDR3 contains 13 residues. V shed 4 bases, J shed 8 bases, and the junction held 6 bases outside the gene matches. The CDR3 sequence: CSVVRDRGSEAFF. Written as DNA, the CDR3 is TGCAGCGTTGTCCGGGACAGGGGGTCAGAAGCTTTCTTT.

V is TRBV19 and J is TRBJ1-6; 10 nucleotides align to TRBD1. Germline V gives CDR1 LNHDA, CDR2 SQIVND (reference sequence). The V and J ends lost 7 bases and 7 bases, in that order; junction bases with no gene match: 7. This CDR3 spans 15 amino acids. CDR3 in DNA: TGTGCCAGTACCCTAGACAGGGGGCACAATTCACCCCTCCACTTT. It codes for CASTLDRGHNSPLHF.

The J gene is TRBJ2-7, the V gene TRBV5-1; a possible D gene is TRBD2 (6 bases). Trimming cost V 2 bases and J 3 bases, with 12 bases left between them. Germline CDR1 is SGHRS and CDR2 is YFSETQ. The length of the CDR3 is 14 residues. The CDR3 coding sequence is TGCGCCAGCAGCTTCGGGACTCGAGTCTACGAGCAGTACTTC. It translates to CASSFGTRVYEQYF.